The 20 T cell receptor beta chains reported below all come from one sample, sequenced in a study of blood T cell repertoires in COVID-19. TCRdb keeps only in-frame clones here, not all; method: immunoSEQ multiplex PCR. The sample lists approximately 92,000 clones, 80% occurring once. The sequencing input was peripheral blood. The receptors were sampled from a man over 45 who had recovered from COVID-19.

This clone was detected only a few times. This chain connects TRBV3-1 (or the pseudogene TRBV3-2) to TRBJ2-7; D is unclear. This CDR3 spans 15 amino acids. Germline V gene data show CDR1 as LGHDT and CDR2 as YNNKEL (reference sequence). V shed 1 base and J shed 1 base, with 11 bases lying between them. CDR3 nucleotide sequence: TGTGCCAGCAGCCAAGGCTGGGCTGGGTCCTACGAGCAGTACTTC. It yields the protein CASSQGWAGSYEQYF.

The chain is built from TRBV27 and TRBJ2-6; TRBD2 is a possible D gene (6 bases). With 4 bases removed from V and 2 bases from J, the gap between germline ends came to 18 bases. The germline V gene has CDR1 MNHEY and CDR2 SMNVEV (reference sequence). The CDR3 length is 18 residues. The CDR3 loop is CASSSLGGPRTGANVLTF. In DNA, the CDR3 is TGTGCCAGCAGTTCCCTGGGGGGTCCCCGAACTGGGGCCAACGTCCTGACTTTC.

Worth noting for this clone: The same CDR3 arises from other DNA sequences in this sample as well. J is TRBJ2-3 and V is TRBV29-1; 13 bases line up with TRBD2. Looked up from germline, CDR1 is SQVTM and CDR2 is ANQGSEA. This CDR3 region has 15 residues. The V segment lost 6 bases and the J segment 1 base; nucleotides outside the gene matches: 4. The DNA for the CDR3 is TGCAGCGTCGCGGGACTAGCGGGACGCACAGATACGCAGTATTTT. Amino acid sequence: CSVAGLAGRTDTQYF.

CDR3 residues: CASSPGQDYEQYF. In DNA form, the CDR3 reads TGTGCCAGCTCACCGGGACAGGACTACGAGCAGTACTTC. The chain couples TRBV18 to TRBJ2-7, with 8 bases identical to TRBD1. CDR1 is KGHSH, CDR2 LQKENI, per germline. V gave up 3 bases and J gave up 3 bases; unmatched junction bases: 1. The length of the CDR3 is 13 residues.

This sequence joins TRBV2 and TRBJ2-3, with 8 bases lining up with TRBD1. CDR3 length equals 13 residues. The V and J ends lost 5 bases and 3 bases, in that order; junction bases with no gene match: 1. Germline CDR1 reads SNHLY; CDR2 reads FYNNEI. CDR3 nucleotide sequence: TGTGCCAGCAGTAGACAGGGGACAGATACGCAGTATTTT. Translated: CASSRQGTDTQYF.

CDR3 residues: CSGGQYNYGYTF. The CDR3 region has the DNA TGCAGCGGGGGACAGTATAACTATGGCTACACCTTC. This chain connects TRBV29-1 to TRBJ1-2; the match to TRBD1 covers 7 bases. The CDR3 extends over 12 amino acids. Germline CDR1 reads SQVTM; CDR2 reads ANQGSEA. V lost 7 bases, J lost 1 base, and 3 bases stayed unmatched.

The rearrangement joins TRBV28 to TRBJ1-2; D might be TRBD1 (5 bases). The CDR3 sequence is 13 residues long. Germline V gene data show CDR1 as MDHEN and CDR2 as SYDVKM. V was trimmed by 4 bases and J by 5 bases, leaving 11 bases between them. The CDR3 sequence is CASSSWGGYGYTF. The CDR3 nucleotides are TGTGCCAGCAGTTCCTGGGGGGGATATGGCTACACCTTC.

The chain joins TRBV11-3 to TRBJ2-7; 9 nucleotides match TRBD1. In germline, CDR1 is SGHNT, CDR2 YENEEA. The CDR3 runs to 15 residues. The V and J ends lost 5 bases and 5 bases, in that order; junction bases with no gene match: 10. The CDR3 loop reads CASSPGTGQYDEQYF. The CDR3 DNA reads TGTGCCAGCAGCCCCGGGACAGGGCAATATGACGAGCAGTACTTC.

This sequence joins TRBV5-1 and TRBJ2-3; the D gene is possibly TRBD2 (7 bases). Deletions cut 4 bases from V and 3 bases from J, with 15 bases between. The germline CDR1 and CDR2 sequences are SGHRS and YFSETQ. This CDR3 comprises 15 residues. Here the CDR3 reads CASSLGGGKTDTQYF. In DNA, the CDR3 is TGCGCCAGCAGCCTGGGGGGGGGCAAAACAGATACGCAGTATTTT.

The rearrangement links TRBV10-2 to TRBJ2-1; 11 nucleotides line up with TRBD2. The CDR3 has 16 amino acids. The germline V gene encodes CDR1 WSHSY and CDR2 SAAADI. V lost 4 bases to trimming and J lost 1 base; unmatched junction nucleotides: 3. The chain's CDR3 is CASSVAGGPSYNEQFF. Here the CDR3 DNA reads TGCGCCAGCAGTGTAGCGGGGGGGCCTTCCTACAATGAGCAGTTCTTC.

This rearrangement joins TRBV5-4 to TRBJ2-3, with 8 bases matching TRBD1. CDR1 and CDR2 (germline): SGHNT, YYREEE (reference sequence). The junction had 5 bases not matched to a gene; V was cut back by 3 bases and J by 2 bases. This CDR3 comprises 15 residues. The CDR3 DNA sequence: TGTGCCAGCAGCTGGCAGGGGGCCGACACAGATACGCAGTATTTT. Its protein product is CASSWQGADTDTQYF.

This clone was observed once. The V gene is TRBV5-1, the J gene TRBJ1-2, with D unresolved. CDR3 size: 14 residues. CDR1 SGHRS and CDR2 YFSETQ come from the germline V gene. V dropped 0 bases and J dropped 3 bases, with 9 bases sitting between them. Here the CDR3 reads CASSLAVAYYGYTF. CDR3 sequence (DNA): TGCGCCAGCAGCTTGGCCGTAGCGTACTATGGCTACACCTTC.

The chain links TRBV12-3 or TRBV12-4 to TRBJ1-1; no clear D gene. CDR3 length equals 12 residues. With 4 bases removed from V and 3 bases from J, the gap between germline ends came to 6 bases. The CDR3 DNA follows: TGTGCCAGCAGTTACAGTTACACTGAAGCTTTCTTT. This translates into CASSYSYTEAFF.

The rearrangement uses TRBV29-1 and TRBJ2-3, with 7 bases identical to TRBD2. The trim removed 8 bases at V and 3 bases at J, leaving 8 bases unmatched. Germline CDR1 and CDR2: SQVTM and ANQGSEA. The CDR3 is 13 amino acids. Here the CDR3 reads CSTEGGSTDTQYF. CDR3 sequence (DNA): TGCAGCACTGAGGGCGGGAGTACAGATACGCAGTATTTT.

This chain joins TRBV6-5 and TRBJ1-2; 9 nucleotides match TRBD1. The germline gives CDR1 MNHEY, CDR2 SVGAGI. With 5 bases clipped from V and 8 bases from J, the junction kept 6 bases outside the gene matches. The CDR3 covers 13 residues. CDR3 in amino acids: CASSRDREGGYTF. CDR3 nucleotides: TGTGCCAGCAGTCGGGACAGGGAGGGCGGCTACACCTTC.

The CDR3 DNA sequence: TGTGCCAGCAGCTTGGGTGGATCGGGGGTATCATTCCACGAGCAGTACTTC. Protein: CASSLGGSGVSFHEQYF. The chain uses TRBV5-6 and TRBJ2-7; a weak D match, TRBD2 (6 bases). CDR1 and CDR2 from the germline V gene are SGHDT and YYEEEE. The CDR3 has 17 residues. Trimming removed 0 bases at V and 5 bases at J, with 21 bases between.

The chain uses TRBV5-1 and TRBJ2-1; TRBD2 might be the D (6 bases). Trimming removed 0 bases at V and 9 bases at J, with 16 bases between. Germline CDR1 reads SGHRS; CDR2 reads YFSETQ. The CDR3 covers 15 residues. The CDR3 loop is CASSLEGFPEGEQFF. CDR3 nucleotides: TGCGCCAGCAGCTTGGAAGGGTTTCCGGAGGGTGAGCAGTTCTTC.

J is TRBJ2-3 and V is TRBV5-4, with no clear D. Germline loops: CDR1 SGHNT, CDR2 YYREEE (reference sequence). Trimming took off 0 bases at V and 0 bases at J, with 8 bases between the two ends. This CDR3 has 15 amino acids. CDR3 sequence reads: CASSLGQHSTDTQYF. In nucleotides, the CDR3 is TGTGCCAGCAGCTTGGGGCAACATAGCACAGATACGCAGTATTTT.

The CDR3 protein is CASSLDAGLAYETQYF. The CDR3 DNA follows: TGTGCCAGCAGCTTAGACGCCGGGCTAGCGTACGAGACCCAGTACTTC. The V gene is TRBV7-9, the J gene TRBJ2-5; possibly TRBD2 for D (6 bases). Germline-derived CDR1 and CDR2 are SEHNR and FQNEAQ (reference sequence). Trimming cost V 1 base and J 5 bases, with 17 bases left between them. The CDR3 totals 16 residues. Full variable domain (outside the CDR3, taken from reference TRBV7-9 and TRBJ2-5): DTGVSQNPRHKITKRGQNVTFRCDPISEHNRLYWYRQTLGQGPEFLTYFQNEAQLEKSRLLSDRFSAERPKGSFSTLEIQRTEQGDSAMYLCASSLDAGLAYETQYFGPGTRLLVL.

V and J are TRBV6-5 and TRBJ1-1, with TRBD1 matching over 9 bases. Germline CDR1 and CDR2: MNHEY and SVGAGI. With V trimmed by 6 bases and J by 11 bases, 10 bases remained unmatched. The CDR3 loop spans 13 amino acids. This chain's CDR3 is CASSPDRGVRAFF. The CDR3 DNA follows: TGTGCCAGCAGCCCGGACAGGGGAGTCCGGGCTTTCTTT.